The sequence of this T cell receptor (beta chain) was determined in a study of cytomegalovirus exposure and HLA in healthy donors. The study's findings and limits: Earlier analysis yielded a pattern in which most TCR beta V segments were productive about 90% or about 30% of the time. The majority of CMV-associated TCR beta chains were reported as apparently HLA-restricted in a later analysis. HLA-A and HLA-B allele assignments for most subjects were reportedly predicted accurately using TCR beta sequences. A few V segments could not be told apart, such as TRBV6-2 and TRBV6-3, and were left out.

A word on this clone: Antigen unknown.

A multiplex PCR was run with 60 Vbeta primers and 13 Jbeta primers. TCRdb keeps only in-frame clones here, not all; method: immunoSEQ multiplex PCR. This table has some 240,000 clones, approximately 82% appearing once. The CDR3 covers 17 residues. Trimming removed 5 bases at V and 2 bases at J, with 20 bases between. Germline V gene sequence: CDR1 LNHDA, CDR2 SQIVND (reference sequence). Sequences were obtained from PBMCs. The TCR originated in a male donor in good health and CMV-seronegative. The chain links TRBV19 to TRBJ2-3; TRBD2 might be the D (5 bases). The CDR3 DNA is TGTGCCAGTAGTCAAATGGGTGGCGCGGGCTACACAGATACGCAGTATTTT. Translating gives CASSQMGGAGYTDTQYF.